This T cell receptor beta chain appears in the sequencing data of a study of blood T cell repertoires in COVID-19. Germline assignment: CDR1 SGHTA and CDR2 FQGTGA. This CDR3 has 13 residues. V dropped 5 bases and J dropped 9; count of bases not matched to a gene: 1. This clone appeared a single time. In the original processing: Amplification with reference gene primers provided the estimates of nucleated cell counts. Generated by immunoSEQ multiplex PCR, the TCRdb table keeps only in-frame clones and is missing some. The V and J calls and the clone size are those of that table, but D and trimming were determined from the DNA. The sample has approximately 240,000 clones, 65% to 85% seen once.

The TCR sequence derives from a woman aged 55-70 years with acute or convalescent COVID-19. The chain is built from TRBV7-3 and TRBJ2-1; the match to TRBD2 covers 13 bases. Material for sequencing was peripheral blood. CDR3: CASSRLAGGEQFF. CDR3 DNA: TGTGCCAGCAGCCGACTAGCGGGGGGTGAGCAGTTCTTC.